The 15 T cell receptor beta chains given below trace back to one sample, sequenced in a study of spatial heterogeneity in lung cancer. Noted time point: blood at routine non-recurrence follow-up after resection. TCRdb re-called the 5' RACE reads through MiXCR, storing one row per CDR3 protein. The table records about 15,000 distinct CDR3 sequences, about 6% of them present only once. The sample in question was PBMCs, obtained at follow-up. These receptors all come from a male donor with early-stage non-small cell lung cancer.

This clonotype was counted ten times or more. Germline and junction disagree at one end, which may indicate a read error. This chain uses TRBV7-9 with TRBJ2-1; D is undetermined. CDR1 is SEHNR and CDR2 is FQNEAQ in the germline V gene (reference sequence). This CDR3 is built from 12 residues. CDR3 in amino acids: CASSQLYYEQFF. The CDR3 nucleotides are TGTGCCAGCAGCCAACTCTACTATGAGCAGTTCTTC.

This clonotype was counted ten times or more. The J gene is TRBJ2-3, the V gene TRBV28; a weak D match, TRBD2 (6 bases). Germline CDR1 is MDHEN and CDR2 is SYDVKM. This CDR3 region has 15 residues. Trimming took 6 bases from V and 3 from J, leaving 16 bases between them. The CDR3 coding sequence is TGTGCCAGCAGAATGGGAGGTTCGGGGACAGATACGCAGTATTTT. It specifies CASRMGGSGTDTQYF.

This clonotype rates as medium-sized (0.01 to 0.1%). V is TRBV2 and J is TRBJ1-2, with D maybe TRBD1 (5 bases). The CDR3 covers 12 residues. Trimming stripped 6 bases from V and 6 bases from J, with 11 bases between. Germline lookup yields CDR1 SNHLY and CDR2 FYNNEI. This chain's CDR3 is CASRGEGHGYTF. CDR3 bases: TGTGCCAGCAGGGGGGAAGGCCATGGCTACACCTTC. The entire variable domain, with the rest obtained from reference TRBV2 and TRBJ1-2, is as follows: EPEVTQTPSHQVTQMGQEVILRCVPISNHLYFYWYRQILGQKVEFLVSFYNNEISEKSEIFDDQFSVERPDGSNFTLKIRSTKLEDSAMYFCASRGEGHGYTFGSGTRLTVV.

This clonotype was recorded at least ten times. This chain connects TRBV27 to TRBJ2-1, with D possibly matching TRBD2 (6 bases). This CDR3 comprises 15 residues. Between the trimmed V and J ends, which lost 5 bases and 3 bases, there was a span of 14 bases. From germline, CDR1 is MNHEY and CDR2 SMNVEV (reference sequence). CDR3 in amino acids: CASSRNSGYYNEQFF. The CDR3 nucleotides are TGTGCCAGCAGTCGAAATAGCGGCTACTACAATGAGCAGTTCTTC.

This clonotype appeared many times. The chain couples TRBV2 to TRBJ2-3, with D perhaps matching TRBD1 or TRBD2 (7 bases each). The CDR3 spans 13 residues. Germline V lookup: CDR1 SNHLY, CDR2 FYNNEI. As DNA, the CDR3 is TGTGCGACCACCCAGGGGGGGACAGATACGCAGTATTTT. Its translation: CATTQGGTDTQYF.

This clonotype was found many times. The chain is built from TRBV5-1 and TRBJ2-2; maybe TRBD1 (6 bases). Germline-derived CDR1 and CDR2 are SGHRS and YFSETQ. This CDR3 is 16 amino acids long. Trimming removed 2 bases at V and 1 base at J, with 12 bases between. CDR3 in DNA: TGCGCCAGCAGCTTCACCATGACAGGGAACACCGGGGAGCTGTTTTTT. Protein sequence: CASSFTMTGNTGELFF. Full variable domain (missing parts from reference TRBV5-1 and TRBJ2-2): KAGVTQTPRYLIKTRGQQVTLSCSPISGHRSVSWYQQTPGQGLQFLFEYFSETQRNKGNFPGRFSGRQFSNSRSEMNVSTLELGDSALYLCASSFTMTGNTGELFFGEGSRLTVL.

This clonotype has at least ten counts. The chain combines TRBV11-2 with TRBJ1-1; TRBD1 matches 7 bases. J gave up 5 bases and V 1 base, and 4 bases lay outside the gene matches. This CDR3 is 14 amino acids long. Looked up from germline, CDR1 is SGHAT and CDR2 is FQNNGV. CDR3: CASSLAARGTEAFF. The CDR3 DNA reads TGTGCCAGCAGCTTAGCGGCCAGGGGGACTGAAGCTTTCTTT. Full variable domain (rest looked up from reference TRBV11-2 and TRBJ1-1): EAGVAQSPRYKIIEKRQSVAFWCNPISGHATLYWYQQILGQGPKLLIQFQNNGVVDDSQLPKDRFSAERLKGVDSTLKIQPAKLEDSAVYLCASSLAARGTEAFFGQGTRLTVV.

To note about this clonotype: A much larger clone is a single base away; this may be a read error. This chain connects TRBV7-6 to TRBJ2-5; no reliable D call. Germline V gives CDR1 SGHVS, CDR2 FNYEAQ. The CDR3 is 12 residues long. The CDR3 DNA is TGTGTCAGCAGCTCGGGCCAAGAGACCCAGTACTTC. Its protein product is CVSSSGQETQYF. Based on the CDR3 plus reference TRBV7-6 and TRBJ2-5, the full variable domain is GAGVSQSPRYKVTKRGQDVALRCDPISGHVSLYWYRQALGQGPEFLTYFNYEAQQDKSGLPNDRFSAERPEGSISTLTIQRTEQRDSAMYRCVSSSGQETQYFGPGTRLLVL.

This clonotype appeared many times. The V and J genes are TRBV27 and TRBJ2-7; 9 bases line up with TRBD2. With 2 bases clipped from V and 4 bases from J, the junction kept 3 bases outside the gene matches. The germline V gene encodes CDR1 MNHEY and CDR2 SMNVEV (reference sequence). This CDR3 contains 14 residues. The CDR3 sequence is CASSLRRGGYEQYF. DNA for the CDR3: TGTGCCAGCAGTTTAAGGCGGGGGGGATACGAGCAGTACTTC.

This clonotype has at least ten counts. The gene calls are TRBV28 and TRBJ2-3; the D gene is possibly TRBD2 (6 bases). Germline values: CDR1 MDHEN, CDR2 SYDVKM. The CDR3 extends over 14 amino acids. V lost 7 bases and J 3 bases, leaving 14 bases between the germline ends. This chain's CDR3 is CASTAPGRTDTQYF. CDR3 nucleotide sequence: TGTGCCAGCACTGCCCCCGGGAGAACAGATACGCAGTATTTT.

The sample holds many counts of this clonotype. The gene calls are TRBV6-1 and TRBJ2-1; 9 positions match TRBD2. Germline V CDR1 and CDR2: MNHNS, SASEGT. The length of the CDR3 is 15 residues. V shed 2 bases, J shed 8 bases, and the junction held 7 bases outside the gene matches. CDR3 in DNA: TGTGCCAGCAGTGAAATGGCTAGCGGGAAGGATGAGCAGTTCTTC. Translated: CASSEMASGKDEQFF.

This clonotype is medium-sized within its sample. V and J are TRBV28 and TRBJ2-5; D is tentatively TRBD1 or TRBD2 (5 bases each). The V and J ends lost 5 bases and 0 bases respectively, with 13 bases between them. Germline V gene lookup returns CDR1 MDHEN and CDR2 SYDVKM. The CDR3 runs to 15 residues. In DNA form, the CDR3 reads TGTGCCAGCAGTAGCAGGGACCTTTACCAAGAGACCCAGTACTTC. Its protein product is CASSSRDLYQETQYF. Based on the CDR3 plus reference TRBV28 and TRBJ2-5, the full variable domain is DVKVTQSSRYLVKRTGEKVFLECVQDMDHENMFWYRQDPGLGLRLIYFSYDVKMKEKGDIPEGYSVSREKKERFSLILESASTNQTSMYLCASSSRDLYQETQYFGPGTRLLVL.

This clonotype has at least ten counts. V gene TRBV6-5 combines with J gene TRBJ2-3; D is tentatively TRBD1 or TRBD2 (5 bases each). The length of the CDR3 is 15 residues. Trimming shortened V by 2 bases and J by 2 bases, and 11 bases separated the two germline ends. Germline CDR1 and CDR2: MNHEY and SVGAGI. The CDR3 sequence: CASSYQPGTTDTQYF. The DNA for the CDR3 is TGTGCCAGCAGTTACCAACCGGGGACCACAGATACGCAGTATTTT.

This clonotype occurred many times. The V call is TRBV29-1, the J call TRBJ2-1, with TRBD2 matching over 12 bases. The CDR3 extends over 13 amino acids. Unmatched junction bases numbered 2, after V lost 4 bases and J lost 7 bases. Germline V lookup: CDR1 SQVTM, CDR2 ANQGSEA. The CDR3 sequence: CSVVTSGRNEQFF. The CDR3 nucleotides are TGCAGCGTTGTTACTAGCGGGAGGAATGAGCAGTTCTTC.

This clonotype was counted at least ten times. The gene calls are TRBV6-2 or TRBV6-3 and TRBJ2-7, with D unclear. V was trimmed by 2 bases and J by 3 bases, leaving 5 bases between them. Germline CDR1 and CDR2: MNHEY and SVGEGT. CDR3 length equals 12 residues. Here the CDR3 DNA reads TGTGCCAGCAGTTACGTTGGCTACGAGCAGTACTTC. Its protein is CASSYVGYEQYF.